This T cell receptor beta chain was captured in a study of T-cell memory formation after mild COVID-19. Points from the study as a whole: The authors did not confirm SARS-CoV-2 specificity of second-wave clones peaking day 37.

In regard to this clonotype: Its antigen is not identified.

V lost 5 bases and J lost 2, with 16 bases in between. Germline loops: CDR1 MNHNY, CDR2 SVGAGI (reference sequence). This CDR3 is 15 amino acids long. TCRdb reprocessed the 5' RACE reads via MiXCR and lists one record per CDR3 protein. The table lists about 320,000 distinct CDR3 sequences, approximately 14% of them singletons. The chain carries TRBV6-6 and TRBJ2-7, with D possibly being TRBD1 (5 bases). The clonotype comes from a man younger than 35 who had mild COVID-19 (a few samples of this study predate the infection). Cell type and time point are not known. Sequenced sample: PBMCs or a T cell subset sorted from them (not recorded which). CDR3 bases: TGTGCCAGCAGTCCCCCCAGGGTTCCCCCCTACGAGCAGTACTTC. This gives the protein CASSPPRVPPYEQYF.